This paragraph covers one TCR beta chain sequence. The antigen is not known. This sample was included in a study of beta chain features in type 1 diabetes. The germline V gene has CDR1 MNHEY and CDR2 SVGAGI. The CDR3 is 15 residues long. Trimming took 0 bases from V and 8 from J, leaving 16 bases between them. Study-level points and caveats: TCRB repertoires of naive, central memory and Treg cells appeared more similar among patients than among healthy donors. Significant though moderate, a shortening of TCRB CDR3s appeared in all four CD4+ subsets of Type 1 diabetes patients.

Every sorted population was more than 95% pure. What was sequenced were expressed TCRB transcripts, since all of the isolated RNA had been reverse transcribed. Some clones are missing from TCRdb's copy, which holds only in-frame ones; the method was immunoSEQ multiplex PCR. The sample gives about 340,000 clones, approximately 13% of which show up once; roughly 0.015% is in the top ten. Sequencing was done on a sample of naive CD4+ T cells from blood. The V call is TRBV6-5, the J call TRBJ1-2; D is possibly TRBD1 (6 bases). This clonotype was sampled from a woman aged 18-35 years with type 1 diabetes. The CDR3 sequence is CASSYSNMGARGYTF. The CDR3 DNA reads TGTGCCAGCAGTTACTCGAATATGGGGGCCCGGGGCTACACCTTC.